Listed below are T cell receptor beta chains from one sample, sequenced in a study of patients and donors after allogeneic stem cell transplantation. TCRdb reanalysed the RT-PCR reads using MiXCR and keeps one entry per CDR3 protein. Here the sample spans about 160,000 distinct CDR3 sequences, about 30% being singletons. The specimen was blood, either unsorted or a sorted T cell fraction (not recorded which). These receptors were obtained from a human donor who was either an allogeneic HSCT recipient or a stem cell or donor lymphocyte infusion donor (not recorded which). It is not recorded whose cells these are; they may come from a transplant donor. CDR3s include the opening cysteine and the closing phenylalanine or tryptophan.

CDR3aa: CASRQGTYGYTF
v_gene: TRBV28

CDR3aa: CASSPKAGLSYNEQFF
v_gene: TRBV18

CDR3aa: CASSPNWNEKLFF
v_gene: TRBV25-1

CDR3aa: CASSLLLTGVTSYEQYF
v_gene: TRBV12-3/TRBV12-4

CDR3aa: CASSQYNQPQHF
v_gene: TRBV7-2

CDR3aa: CASSITGGEQFF
v_gene: TRBV12-3/TRBV12-4

CDR3aa: CASSHGTQMNNEQFF
v_gene: TRBV4-3

CDR3aa: CASSLVATGELFF
v_gene: TRBV27

CDR3aa: CASSHDRLSTDTQYF
v_gene: TRBV4-3

CDR3aa: CAINKGGGYNSPLHF
v_gene: TRBV10-3

CDR3aa: CASRSGDGYEQYF
v_gene: TRBV28

CDR3aa: CSAREGHLGGEQFF
v_gene: TRBV20-1

CDR3aa: CSARAGGYEQYF
v_gene: TRBV20-1

CDR3aa: CASSGQSANSPLHF
v_gene: TRBV2

CDR3aa: CASSLGGWTEAFF
v_gene: TRBV4-3

CDR3aa: CASSQVGRLSNEQFF
v_gene: TRBV4-3

CDR3aa: CASSFQGGYGYTF
v_gene: TRBV7-2

CDR3aa: CASITRGSGAEAFF
v_gene: TRBV2